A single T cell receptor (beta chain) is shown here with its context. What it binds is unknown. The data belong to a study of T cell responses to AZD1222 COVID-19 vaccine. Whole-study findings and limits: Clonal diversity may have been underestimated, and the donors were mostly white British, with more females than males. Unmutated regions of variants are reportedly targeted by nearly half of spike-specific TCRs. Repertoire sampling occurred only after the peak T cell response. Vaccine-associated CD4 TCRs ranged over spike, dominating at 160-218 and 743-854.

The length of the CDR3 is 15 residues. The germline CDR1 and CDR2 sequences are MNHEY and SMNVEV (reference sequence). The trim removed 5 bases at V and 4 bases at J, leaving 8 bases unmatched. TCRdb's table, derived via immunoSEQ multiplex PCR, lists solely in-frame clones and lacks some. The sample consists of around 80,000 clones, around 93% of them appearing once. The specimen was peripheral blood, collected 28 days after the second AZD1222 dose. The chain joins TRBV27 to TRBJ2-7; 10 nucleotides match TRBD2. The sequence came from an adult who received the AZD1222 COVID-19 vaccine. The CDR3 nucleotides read TGTGCCAGCAGTCCCGGGGGACTAGCGAAATACGAGCAGTACTTC. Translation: CASSPGGLAKYEQYF.